Below are 27 T cell receptor beta chains sequenced from a single sample in a study of T cell responses to AZD1222 COVID-19 vaccine. The assay was immunoSEQ multiplex PCR, and TCRdb's table has in-frame clones only and misses some. Of roughly 140,000 clones in the sample, over 70% were seen once. Sequencing was performed on peripheral blood, taken 28 days after the second AZD1222 dose. These receptors were obtained from an adult who received the AZD1222 COVID-19 vaccine.

The V call is TRBV10-3, the J call TRBJ2-5; TRBD2 aligns across 8 bases. Germline values: CDR1 ENHRY, CDR2 SYGVKD. The CDR3 is 13 residues long. The V and J ends lost 7 bases and 5 bases, in that order; junction bases with no gene match: 6. The CDR3 loop is CAINGGRKETQYF. As DNA, the CDR3 is TGTGCCATCAATGGCGGGAGGAAGGAGACCCAGTACTTC.

This chain links TRBV28 with TRBJ2-3, with D tentatively TRBD1 (5 bases). The germline V gene has CDR1 MDHEN and CDR2 SYDVKM. The V and J ends lost 6 bases and 1 base respectively, with 11 bases between them. The CDR3 consists of 14 residues. The CDR3 loop is CASSAGFGTDTQYF. In DNA, the CDR3 is TGTGCCAGCAGCGCAGGGTTCGGCACAGATACGCAGTATTTT.

This chain connects TRBV9 to TRBJ1-3, with TRBD1 matching 7 bases. CDR3 size: 13 residues. Germline CDR1 reads SGDLS; CDR2 reads YYNGEE. Unmatched junction bases numbered 3, after V lost 2 bases and J lost 7 bases. The CDR3 is CASSVTGSNTIYF. The CDR3 DNA sequence: TGTGCCAGCAGCGTGACAGGGTCTAACACCATATATTTT.

The rearrangement joins TRBV7-8 to TRBJ2-3; TRBD1 agrees at 10 bases. The CDR3 is made up of 15 amino acids. Losses at the gene ends were 5 bases for V and 3 bases for J; bases not matched to a gene: 5. Germline loops: CDR1 SGHVS, CDR2 FQNEAQ. CDR3 residues: CASSLDRGPTDTQYF. The CDR3 bases are TGTGCCAGCAGCCTCGACAGGGGGCCGACAGATACGCAGTATTTT.

This CDR3 is CASSPQGILSTDTQYF. CDR3 in DNA: TGTGCCAGCAGCCCACAGGGGATTCTTAGCACAGATACGCAGTATTTT. This chain joins TRBV7-9 and TRBJ2-3, with 7 bases aligning to TRBD1. Germline assignment: CDR1 SEHNR and CDR2 FQNEAQ (reference sequence). J gave up 0 bases and V 5 bases, and 8 bases lay outside the gene matches. The CDR3 extends over 16 amino acids.

The chain is built from TRBV9 and TRBJ1-3; the D is unclear. The CDR3 is made up of 16 amino acids. Trimming left V 1 base short and J 0 bases short, with 11 bases between. In germline, CDR1 is SGDLS, CDR2 YYNGEE. CDR3 coding DNA: TGTGCCAGCAGCGTATCGGCAAAATACTCTGGAAACACCATATATTTT. It yields the protein CASSVSAKYSGNTIYF.

V gene TRBV6-5 combines with J gene TRBJ2-2; TRBD2 is a possible D gene (5 bases). V lost 6 bases to trimming and J lost 5 bases, with 16 bases between them. The CDR3 loop spans 15 amino acids. Germline values: CDR1 MNHEY, CDR2 SVGAGI. Here the CDR3 DNA reads TGTGCCAGCAGACCCGGGGATTTTCCGACCGGGGAGCTGTTTTTT. Translated: CASRPGDFPTGELFF.

The chain carries TRBV4-1 and TRBJ2-7, with 8 nucleotides matching TRBD1. V lost 0 bases and J lost 3; bases outside the gene matches: 4. The germline gives CDR1 MGHRA, CDR2 YSYEKL. The CDR3 sequence is 15 residues long. The CDR3 sequence: CASSQEGQVIYEQYF. For the CDR3, the DNA is TGCGCCAGCAGCCAAGAGGGACAGGTAATCTACGAGCAGTACTTC.

The V and J genes are TRBV7-2 and TRBJ2-5; the D is unclear. Trimming cost V 5 bases and J 5 bases, with 9 bases left between them. CDR3 length equals 12 residues. The germline CDR1 and CDR2 sequences are SGHTA and FQGNSA. CDR3 in amino acids: CASSPSRETQYF. The CDR3 coding sequence is TGTGCCAGCAGCCCCTCCAGGGAGACCCAGTACTTC. The variable domain in full, completed from reference TRBV7-2 and TRBJ2-5, reads GAGVSQSPSNKVTEKGKDVELRCDPISGHTALYWYRQSLGQGLEFLIYFQGNSAPDKSGLPSDRFSAERTGGSVSTLTIQRTQQEDSAVYLCASSPSRETQYFGPGTRLLVL.

This clone was counted a few times. The CDR3 spells CASSVGHSPGLAGGREQYF. CDR3 nucleotides: TGCGCCAGCAGCGTCGGACATTCCCCGGGACTAGCGGGAGGGCGGGAGCAGTACTTC. The chain employs TRBV5-1 and TRBJ2-7; 16 nucleotides align to TRBD2. This CDR3 has 19 residues. CDR1 is SGHRS, CDR2 YFSETQ, per germline. V shed 4 bases and J 7 bases; nucleotides not matched to a gene: 17. Drawing the rest from reference TRBV5-1 and TRBJ2-7, the complete variable domain is KAGVTQTPRYLIKTRGQQVTLSCSPISGHRSVSWYQQTPGQGLQFLFEYFSETQRNKGNFPGRFSGRQFSNSRSEMNVSTLELGDSALYLCASSVGHSPGLAGGREQYFGPGTRLTVT.

The chain carries TRBV30 and TRBJ2-3; perhaps TRBD2 as D (6 bases). V was pared by 0 bases and J by 6 bases, with 13 bases between. The CDR3 sequence is 14 residues long. Germline V gene data show CDR1 as GTSNPN and CDR2 as SVGIG (reference sequence). Here the CDR3 reads CAWSVPGAGDTQYF. Written as DNA, the CDR3 is TGTGCCTGGAGTGTACCCGGGGCGGGGGATACGCAGTATTTT.

This sequence joins TRBV5-4 and TRBJ2-7; 10 bases match TRBD2. J gave up 4 bases and V 3 bases, and 10 bases lay outside the gene matches. Germline V gives CDR1 SGHNT, CDR2 YYREEE (reference sequence). The CDR3 extends over 16 amino acids. The CDR3 region is CASSSSGRRTQYEQYF. The CDR3 nucleotides read TGTGCCAGCAGCTCTAGCGGGAGAAGGACCCAGTACGAGCAGTACTTC.

In regard to this clone: This CDR3 is also generated by other DNA sequences in the sample. This sequence joins TRBV3-1 (or the pseudogene TRBV3-2) and TRBJ2-3; a possible D gene is TRBD1 (6 bases). The CDR3 has 13 amino acids. Germline V CDR1 and CDR2: LGHDT, YNNKEL (reference sequence). CDR3 nucleotide sequence: TGTGCAAGCCGGGACACCAGCACAGATACGCAGTATTTT. This translates into CASRDTSTDTQYF.

This chain links TRBV15 with TRBJ1-2; 7 bases are shared with TRBD1. Germline lookup yields CDR1 LNHNV and CDR2 YYDKDF (reference sequence). Trimming removed 8 bases from V and 6 bases from J; junction bases left unmatched: 6. This CDR3 contains 12 residues. DNA for the CDR3: TGTGCCACCGCCGAGGGGGCAGATGGCTACACCTTC. This gives the protein CATAEGADGYTF.

The CDR3 sequence: CASSQGLAGQEQFF. CDR3 coding DNA: TGTGCCAGCAGCCAAGGACTAGCGGGACAAGAGCAGTTCTTC. J is TRBJ2-1 and V is TRBV3-1 (or the pseudogene TRBV3-2), with 11 bases that match TRBD2. This CDR3 spans 14 amino acids. The germline V gene has CDR1 LGHDT and CDR2 YNNKEL (reference sequence). V lost 1 base and J lost 10; bases outside the gene matches: 3.

This clone was detected a few times. The chain has TRBV6-2 or TRBV6-3 and TRBJ2-7; TRBD1 or TRBD2 may be the D gene (7 bases each). V was clipped by 0 bases and J by 6 bases, with 15 bases between them. The CDR3 runs 15 residues. The germline V gene encodes CDR1 MNHEY and CDR2 SVGEGT. The CDR3, as DNA: TGTGCCAGCAGTTACTCGGGGAGGGGGCCCGGCGAGCAGTACTTC. This codes for CASSYSGRGPGEQYF.

This clone occurred a few times. V and J are TRBV25-1 and TRBJ2-7; the match to TRBD2 covers 12 bases. The V gene end was trimmed by 4 bases and the J gene end by 9 bases; junction bases not matched to a gene: 7. Looked up from germline, CDR1 is MGHDK and CDR2 is SYGVNS. This CDR3 is 14 amino acids long. CDR3 region: CASSAAGLAGSQYF. The CDR3 DNA sequence: TGTGCCAGCAGTGCCGCGGGACTAGCGGGCTCGCAGTACTTC.

In its sample, this clone was seen many times. This chain connects TRBV24-1 to TRBJ1-5; TRBD1 aligns across 8 bases. The trim removed 6 bases at V and 3 bases at J, leaving 9 bases unmatched. This CDR3 has 16 residues. In germline, CDR1 is KGHDR, CDR2 SFDVKD. The CDR3 loop is CATSPGYRGNNQPQHF. CDR3 sequence (DNA): TGTGCCACCAGTCCGGGGTACAGGGGGAACAATCAGCCCCAGCATTTT.

The V gene is TRBV18, the J gene TRBJ1-6, with 7 positions matching TRBD1. The CDR3 extends over 15 amino acids. CDR1 and CDR2 (germline): KGHSH, LQKENI. J gave up 10 bases and V 6 bases, and 12 bases lay outside the gene matches. Here the CDR3 reads CASSRIEGAESPLHF. In nucleotides, the CDR3 is TGTGCCAGCTCCCGGATAGAGGGGGCAGAATCACCCCTCCACTTT.

The chain couples TRBV21-1 to TRBJ2-6; the D call in the table, TRBD2, was not verified against the DNA. TRBV21-1 represents a pseudogene. The CDR3 runs to 18 residues. CDR3 residues: CASSKRWRTSRGANVLTF. In nucleotides, the CDR3 is TGTGCCAGCAGCAAAAGGTGGAGGACCTCCCGGGGGGCCAACGTCCTGACTTTC.

The CDR3 DNA follows: TGCGCCAGCAGCTTGGGTCGTATTGGGGCCGCTGAAAAACTGTTTTTT. This sequence encodes CASSLGRIGAAEKLFF. The chain combines TRBV5-1 with TRBJ1-4; D perhaps matches TRBD1 (5 bases). The CDR3 has 16 residues. The germline gives CDR1 SGHRS, CDR2 YFSETQ. With 0 bases removed from V and 7 bases from J, the gap between germline ends came to 16 bases. Together with reference TRBV5-1 and TRBJ1-4, the CDR3 gives the full variable domain: KAGVTQTPRYLIKTRGQQVTLSCSPISGHRSVSWYQQTPGQGLQFLFEYFSETQRNKGNFPGRFSGRQFSNSRSEMNVSTLELGDSALYLCASSLGRIGAAEKLFFGSGTQLSVL.

V is TRBV7-9 and J is TRBJ2-7, with 9 bases identical to TRBD1. The CDR3 is 17 residues long. V gave up 5 bases and J gave up 6 bases; unmatched junction bases: 17. Looked up from germline, CDR1 is SEHNR and CDR2 is FQNEAQ (reference sequence). For the CDR3, the DNA is TGTGCCAGCAGCCCTCGCATATCGGGACAGGGCGGACGCGAGCAGTACTTC. Encoded protein: CASSPRISGQGGREQYF.

This chain uses TRBV5-6 with TRBJ1-5; TRBD1 aligns across 10 bases. The V segment lost 4 bases and the J segment 7 bases; nucleotides outside the gene matches: 2. The CDR3 runs to 13 residues. CDR1 is SGHDT and CDR2 is YYEEEE in the germline V gene. CDR3 DNA sequence: TGTGCCAGCAGCCGGACAGGGGGACAGCCCCAGCATTTT. Translation gives CASSRTGGQPQHF.

The genes are TRBV7-3 and TRBJ2-5; D might be TRBD2 (6 bases). The CDR3 runs 13 residues. Per germline, CDR1 SGHTA and CDR2 FQGTGA. The V and J ends lost 5 bases and 2 bases respectively, with 9 bases between them. CDR3 region: CASSRGDQETQYF. CDR3 in DNA: TGTGCCAGCAGCCGCGGGGATCAAGAGACCCAGTACTTC.

The chain is built from TRBV9 and TRBJ1-6; D is ambiguous. The CDR3 extends over 15 amino acids. V lost 0 bases and J lost 11, with 15 bases in between. Germline CDR1 reads SGDLS; CDR2 reads YYNGEE. Written as DNA, the CDR3 is TGTGCCAGCAGCGTAGAAGGCACCCGAGGCGCACCCCTCCACTTT. This codes for CASSVEGTRGAPLHF. The variable domain in full, with the rest retrieved from reference TRBV9 and TRBJ1-6, is DSGVTQTPKHLITATGQRVTLRCSPRSGDLSVYWYQQSLDQGLQFLIQYYNGEERAKGNILERFSAQQFPDLHSELNLSSLELGDSALYFCASSVEGTRGAPLHFGNGTRLTVT.

The DNA of the CDR3 is TGTGCCAGCAGTTTTTTAGGGACAGCTTATGAAAAACTGTTTTTT. This encodes CASSFLGTAYEKLFF. V is TRBV28 and J is TRBJ1-4, with 7 bases that match TRBD1. The CDR3 is 15 amino acids. Germline V gene data show CDR1 as MDHEN and CDR2 as SYDVKM. Trimming removed 3 bases from V and 6 bases from J; junction bases left unmatched: 7.

The chain uses TRBV6-2 or TRBV6-3 and TRBJ1-5, with D possibly matching TRBD1 (5 bases). Trimming left V 7 bases short and J 2 bases short, with 12 bases between. The germline V gene encodes CDR1 MNHEY and CDR2 SVGEGT. The CDR3 extends over 14 amino acids. The CDR3 DNA follows: TGTGCCAGCACCCCCCGGGGACGCAATCAGCCCCAGCATTTT. Its protein is CASTPRGRNQPQHF.